The rows below give T cell receptor beta chains drawn from one sample of a study of blood T cell repertoires in COVID-19. Sequencing used immunoSEQ multiplex PCR; TCRdb keeps in-frame clones, though not all of them. There are some 50,000 clones in the sample; 65% to 80% occur only once, and around 20% lies in the top ten. Sequenced material: peripheral blood. The source is a human donor with active or convalescent COVID-19. The donor label of this sample is uncertain. CDR3s include the opening cysteine and the closing phenylalanine or tryptophan.

j_gene | v_gene | CDR3aa
TRBJ1-2 | TRBV10-2 | CASSVPGQINYGYTF
TRBJ1-1 | TRBV19 | CASRHQGYGTEAFF
TRBJ2-7 | TRBV11-2 | CASSFSGYFYEQYF
TRBJ1-5 | TRBV7-9 | CASSPGGNNQPQHF
TRBJ1-5 | TRBV3-1/TRBV3-2 | CASSRTEAYQPQHF
TRBJ2-1 | TRBV19 | CASSVATSGNEQFF
TRBJ2-5 | TRBV30 | CAVGVGPAETQYF
TRBJ2-7 | TRBV7-2 | CASSDQMIEQYF
TRBJ1-4 | TRBV6-1 | CASSDVRGPARDTNEKLFF
TRBJ2-6 | TRBV7-3 | CASSSTSGRASGANVLTF
TRBJ2-7 | TRBV6-5 | CASSYLHRASEQYF
TRBJ2-1 | TRBV10-1 | CASSDVGGSNEQFF
TRBJ2-1 | TRBV7-3 | CASSSVPSGTLNEQFF
TRBJ2-7 | TRBV27 | CASKPYRPGQASYEQYF
TRBJ2-5 | TRBV7-3 | CASSKTREETQYF
TRBJ2-3 | TRBV5-1 | CASSLGGTASTDTQYF
TRBJ2-1 | TRBV19 | CASSLRLGEGYNEQFF
TRBJ1-4 | TRBV4-1 | CASSQGQGGEKLFF
TRBJ2-3 | TRBV18 | CASSPRTGGEDTQYF
TRBJ1-2 | TRBV7-2 | CASSAEGPPNTYGYTF
TRBJ2-7 | TRBV20-1 | CSARTGYEQYF
TRBJ2-3 | TRBV3-1/TRBV3-2 | CASSLSGRGRSGDTQYF
TRBJ1-1 | TRBV24-1 | CATSDSRMRAFF
TRBJ2-5 | TRBV5-1 | CASSLSYQETQYF
TRBJ2-3 | TRBV7-2 | CASSSLADTQYF
TRBJ2-2 | TRBV29-1 | CSVRTGTPNTGELFF
TRBJ2-2 | TRBV5-3 | CARRLTGGPGELFF
TRBJ1-1 | TRBV7-3 | CASSPSGGTGRAFF
TRBJ1-1 | TRBV7-6 | CASSFTTGTDTEAFF
TRBJ2-2 | TRBV6-4 | CASSDSWGDRATGELFF
TRBJ1-6 | TRBV5-1 | CASSLVGTVPSPLHF
TRBJ2-3 | TRBV10-3 | CAINREGRDTQYF
TRBJ2-3 | TRBV2 | CASRKSGSRTDTQYF
TRBJ2-3 | TRBV11-3 | CASSLNSGSTDTQYF
TRBJ2-2 | TRBV18 | CASSPAAGAPGELFF
TRBJ2-3 | TRBV2 | CASRTGGAWGDTQYF
TRBJ2-3 | TRBV2 | CASSVREGADTQYF
TRBJ2-2 | TRBV19 | CASRTGEVTGELFF
TRBJ2-1 | TRBV6-4 | CASRASGSYNEQFF
TRBJ1-5 | TRBV6-5 | CASSRTSAGQPQHF
TRBJ2-7 | TRBV5-1 | CASSPHEGVPYEQYF
TRBJ2-7 | TRBV5-4 | CASSSGTGYHEQYF
TRBJ1-4 | TRBV5-1 | CASSPLTEPGEKLFF
TRBJ2-5 | TRBV19 | CASKSLSSGGQETQYF
TRBJ2-7 | TRBV4-2 | CASSQEERARPYEQYF
TRBJ2-5 | TRBV9 | CASSVDMGGTGETQYF
TRBJ1-4 | TRBV28 | CASRQGGIEKLFF
TRBJ1-2 | TRBV4-3 | CASSQEGTANYGYTF
TRBJ2-1 | TRBV9 | CACCDHSGDGYSYNEQFF
TRBJ1-2 | TRBV24-1 | CATSGNRDGYTF
TRBJ1-6 | TRBV11-2 | CASSSGQGAFQGLSPLHF
TRBJ2-1 | TRBV5-1 | CASSGTGFGNEQFF
TRBJ2-7 | TRBV6-1 | CASSDGTGGIDHEQYF
TRBJ2-1 | TRBV5-4 | CASSSKGGSPYNEQFF
TRBJ2-7 | TRBV7-6 | CASSNQATGASYEQYF
TRBJ1-2 | TRBV24-1 | CATSRYSFGGSGYTF
TRBJ1-6 | TRBV27 | CASSHMGAAGAYNSPLHF